The clone carrying this TCR beta chain was detected a few times. The sample originates from a study of blood T cell repertoires in COVID-19. Across the study: Italy, Spain and the United States were the sources of the convalescent and acute COVID-19 samples. Sample material is recorded as cDNA or gDNA derived from T cells, B-cell-depleted T cells, or PBMCs.

One Seattle source followed patients from active infection through their disease course. In the study's own analysis: Nucleated cell counts were estimated from reference gene primer amplification. The method was immunoSEQ multiplex PCR; TCRdb's version includes in-frame clones alone and lacks a portion of them. The D gene and trimming were derived from the DNA, and the V and J assignments and clone size from that table. The data show tens of thousands of clones, with roughly 70% seen just once and around 4% held by the top ten. The germline V gene encodes CDR1 LGHNA and CDR2 YNFKEQ. This CDR3 has 17 amino acids. Trimming took 1 base from V and 0 from J, leaving 10 bases between them.

Sample: peripheral blood. The TCR was taken from a man aged 70-80 years with COVID-19, enrolled during active disease. J is TRBJ2-6 and V is TRBV4-2, with D perhaps TRBD2 (6 bases). The CDR3 is CASSQVAASSGANVLTF. CDR3 nucleotides: TGTGCCAGCAGCCAAGTAGCGGCCAGCTCTGGGGCCAACGTCCTGACTTTC.